These T cell receptor beta chains were read from a single sample in a study of T cells in Graves' hyperthyroidism and ophthalmopathy. TCRdb called the multiplex PCR reads again in MiXCR, with one record for every CDR3 protein. This table has a few hundred thousand distinct CDR3 sequences, around 20% appearing once. Sequencing used blood. All receptors come from a man aged 18 to 30 with Graves' hyperthyroidism. Each CDR3 is given with its conserved first and last residue. Fields, in order: clone size, J gene, V gene, D gene, CDR3 DNA, CDR3 protein. The D gene is left open where the match is weak. Where a row states a size, it is once, few, many or the class of an expanded clone; other rows omit it.

few TRBJ2-5 TRBV6-1 NA TGTGCCAGCAGCACCGTGGGGGGACTGGGAGAGACCCAGTACTTC CASSTVGGLGETQYF
many TRBJ2-2 TRBV19 NA TGTGCCAGTAGTATAGCGGTATGGGCCGGGGAGCTGTTTTTT CASSIAVWAGELFF
many TRBJ1-5 TRBV6-1 NA TGTGCCAGCAGCGCGGACAGACGGGGCAATCAGCCCCAGCATTTT CASSADRRGNQPQHF
NA TRBJ2-7 TRBV20-1 TRBD2 TGCAGCCTCAGACTAGCGGGAGACCACGAGCAGTACTTC CSLRLAGDHEQYF
many TRBJ1-2 TRBV27 NA TGTGCCAGCAGTTTAGGGGTTCGCTATGGCTACACCTTC CASSLGVRYGYTF
many TRBJ1-1 TRBV12-3/TRBV12-4 NA TGTGCCAGCAGCTTAGGGAGACCAAAGAACACTGAAGCTTTCTTT CASSLGRPKNTEAFF
many TRBJ2-4 TRBV6-1 NA TGTGCCAGCAGTCAACTGCTTGGAAAAAACATTCAGTACTTC CASSQLLGKNIQYF
NA TRBJ1-1 TRBV28 TRBD1 TGTGCCAGCAGTTCTATGGGGACAGGATTGGGCACTGAAGCTTTCTTT CASSSMGTGLGTEAFF
NA TRBJ2-7 TRBV7-2 NA TGTGCCAGCAGCGCTACGGGTGAGCAGTACTTC CASSATGEQYF
NA TRBJ2-5 TRBV11-3 TRBD2 TGTGCCAGCAGCTTAGTTAGCGGGGGGCCCACCCAGTACTTC CASSLVSGGPTQYF
NA TRBJ1-5 TRBV5-8 NA TGTGCCAGCAGCTTGGTAGCCTTCAATCAGCCCCAGCATTTT CASSLVAFNQPQHF
many TRBJ2-7 TRBV28 NA TGTGCCAGCAGTTTCCTTTCAGGGGACGAGCAGTACTTC CASSFLSGDEQYF
many TRBJ1-1 TRBV6-1 NA TGTGCCAGCAGTGGGGCAGAAAACACTGAAGCTTTCTTT CASSGAENTEAFF
many TRBJ1-2 TRBV12-3/TRBV12-4 NA TGTGCCAGCAGTCCCTCGGGCCTACCGGATGGCTACACCTTC CASSPSGLPDGYTF
few TRBJ2-7 TRBV28 TRBD2 TGTGCCAGCGCCCTGGCGGGGAGGGACGAGCAGTACTTC CASALAGRDEQYF
NA TRBJ2-2 TRBV10-3 NA TGTGCCACAGGAATCAGGAACACCGGGGAGCTGTTTTTT CATGIRNTGELFF
many TRBJ2-2 TRBV28 TRBD2 TGTGCCAGCAGTTTCAGACTAGCGGGGGAGATAAACACCGGGGAGCTGTTTTTT CASSFRLAGEINTGELFF
many TRBJ1-5 TRBV20-1 NA TGCAGTGCTAGAGACCCTAAGGGGGGCCAGCCCCAGCATTTT CSARDPKGGQPQHF
many TRBJ2-7 TRBV12-3/TRBV12-4 NA TGTGCCAGCAGTTTAGCGGGGGTAAACTACGAGCAGTACTTC CASSLAGVNYEQYF
many TRBJ1-2 TRBV6-1 NA TGTGCCAGCAGTGAACGCGGGGTCTCCTATGGCTACACCTTC CASSERGVSYGYTF
few TRBJ1-2 TRBV4-1 NA TGCGCCAGCAGCCAAGATCGGGCGGGTAGAGAGTATGGCTACACCTTC CASSQDRAGREYGYTF
many TRBJ2-5 TRBV6-5 TRBD1 TGTGCCAGCAGTTACCTGACAGGGATGGAGACCCAGTACTTC CASSYLTGMETQYF
many TRBJ1-1 TRBV28 TRBD1 TGTGCCAGCAGTCCAAGACAGGGGGCGTGGAAGACTGAAGCTTTCTTT CASSPRQGAWKTEAFF
many TRBJ2-2 TRBV6-1 TRBD2 TGTGCCAGCAGTACAAGCGGGGGGGCAACCGGGGAGCTGTTTTTT CASSTSGGATGELFF
many TRBJ1-1 TRBV19 NA TGTGCCAGTAGTATTGGAAGGGGAAACACTGAAGCTTTCTTT CASSIGRGNTEAFF
NA TRBJ2-7 TRBV12-5 TRBD1 TGTGCTAGTGGCGCCCCGGGACAGGGGCCCTACGAGCAGTACTTC CASGAPGQGPYEQYF
many TRBJ2-7 TRBV6-1 NA TGTGCCAGCAATAAACAGGGCTTGCCGTACGAGCAGTACTTC CASNKQGLPYEQYF
NA TRBJ2-5 TRBV28 TRBD1 TGTGCCAGCAGTCCTCCCGGGCAGGGGGTGCAGACCCAGTACTTC CASSPPGQGVQTQYF
few TRBJ2-7 TRBV12-3/TRBV12-4 NA TGTGCCAGCAGCTCGGACCACTTCTACGAGCAGTACTTC CASSSDHFYEQYF
many TRBJ2-5 TRBV20-1 TRBD1 TGCAGTGCCACGACAGGGGGAGAGACCCAGTACTTC CSATTGGETQYF
few TRBJ1-2 TRBV6-1 TRBD1 TGTGCCAGCGCTTCCCGGACAGGCGGAAACTATGGCTACACCTTC CASASRTGGNYGYTF
many TRBJ2-2 TRBV7-8 NA TGTGCCAGCAGCTTCGCGAACACCGGGGAGCTGTTTTTT CASSFANTGELFF
many TRBJ1-2 TRBV11-2 NA TGTGCCAGCAGCTTAACAGGGATGGGGTATGGCTACACCTTC CASSLTGMGYGYTF
NA TRBJ2-6 TRBV12-3/TRBV12-4 NA TGTGCCAGCAGTGCTACAGGGTCTGGGGCCAACGTCCTGACTTTC CASSATGSGANVLTF
few TRBJ2-7 TRBV18 TRBD2 TGTGCCAGCTCCCTCGGCGGGGGGCGCCCCAACGAGCAGTACTTC CASSLGGGRPNEQYF
many TRBJ2-7 TRBV6-5 TRBD1 TGTGCCAGCAGCCGGGACAGGGGAGGATACGAGCAGTACTTC CASSRDRGGYEQYF
many TRBJ2-5 TRBV2 NA TGTGCCAGCAGTGAAGGTGCAGGCCAAGAGACCCAGTACTTC CASSEGAGQETQYF
NA TRBJ1-6 TRBV7-8 TRBD1 TGTGCCAGCAGCTTAGGGGACAGGGTACCAAATTCACCCCTCCACTTT CASSLGDRVPNSPLHF
many TRBJ1-2 TRBV2 NA TGTGCCAGCAGTGATAACTATGGCTACACCTTC CASSDNYGYTF
NA TRBJ2-2 TRBV30 TRBD2 TGTGCCTCGCTAGCGGGGAGCGGGGAGCTGTTTTTT CASLAGSGELFF
many TRBJ1-1 TRBV15 TRBD1 TGTGCCACCAGCGGAGGGACAGGGCCGAACACTGAAGCTTTCTTT CATSGGTGPNTEAFF
few TRBJ2-7 TRBV20-1 TRBD1 TGCAGTGCTCCGGGACAGGGGGCGAGAGAGCAGTACTTC CSAPGQGAREQYF
many TRBJ2-5 TRBV19 TRBD1 TGTGCCAGTAGTCGAAAGACAGGGGAAGAGACCCAGTACTTC CASSRKTGEETQYF
few TRBJ1-1 TRBV12-3/TRBV12-4 TRBD1 TGTGCCAGCCTTGAGGACAGGATGAACACTGAAGCTTTCTTT CASLEDRMNTEAFF
many TRBJ2-5 TRBV28 NA TGTGCCAGCAGCGTCGGGATAATGGGGTACCAAGAGACCCAGTACTTC CASSVGIMGYQETQYF
many TRBJ2-2 TRBV7-6 NA TGTGCCAGCAGCCCTGCGAACACCGGGGAGCTGTTTTTT CASSPANTGELFF
many TRBJ2-5 TRBV6-2/TRBV6-3 NA TGTGCCAGCAGGAGGGGGCAAGAGACCCAGTACTTC CASRRGQETQYF